Listed below are T cell receptor beta chains from one sample, sequenced in a study of OX40 agonist ivuxolimab in advanced cancers. Sequencing was performed with immunoSEQ multiplex PCR; in TCRdb, only in-frame clones are kept and a portion is missing. The sample comprises over 9,000 clones, approximately 75% of which are singletons, and about 14% rests with the top ten. The sequencing used CD4+ or CD8+ T cells sorted from blood, collected in a trial of the OX40 agonist ivuxolimab. The receptors come from an adult with an advanced solid tumor such as melanoma, head and neck, liver or kidney cancer. Both conserved end residues are part of each CDR3. The D gene is left open where the match is weak. Only some rows state a clone size, as once, few, many or a class for expanded clones.

cdr3_length,j_call,d_call,clone_size,v_call,cdr3_aa,cdr3_nt
16,TRBJ2-1,-,-,TRBV12-5,CASGLGSGPIVGEQFF,TGTGCTAGTGGTTTGGGTTCGGGACCCATCGTCGGTGAGCAGTTCTTC
13,TRBJ2-5,-,-,TRBV27,CASSWWGGETQYF,TGTGCCAGCAGCTGGTGGGGAGGTGAGACCCAGTACTTC
15,TRBJ2-1,TRBD2,few,TRBV15,CATSRDSGGAAEQFF,TGTGCCACCAGCAGAGATAGCGGGGGGGCCGCTGAGCAGTTCTTC
15,TRBJ1-2,-,-,TRBV9,CASSIRQEGNYGYTF,TGTGCCAGCAGCATTCGACAGGAAGGGAACTATGGCTACACCTTC
11,TRBJ2-7,TRBD1,-,TRBV30,CAWDRGNEQYF,TGTGCCTGGGACAGGGGGAACGAGCAGTACTTC
16,TRBJ2-7,-,-,TRBV4-1,CASSQEEGSGHYEQYF,TGCGCCAGCAGCCAAGAAGAGGGCTCGGGGCACTACGAGCAGTACTTC
17,TRBJ2-5,-,-,TRBV27,CASSSRAFGSLRETQYF,TGTGCCAGCTCCTCCCGGGCATTCGGGAGCCTGAGGGAGACCCAGTACTTC
12,TRBJ2-1,-,-,TRBV6-5,CASSAFGWEQFF,TGTGCCAGCAGTGCCTTTGGGTGGGAGCAGTTCTTC
14,TRBJ2-5,TRBD2,-,TRBV27,CASSPGGRGETQYF,TGTGCCAGCAGTCCCGGGGGGAGGGGTGAGACCCAGTACTTC
18,TRBJ1-1,TRBD1,-,TRBV23-1,CASSQSRDREIPNTEAFF,TGCGCCAGCAGTCAATCGAGGGACAGGGAGATTCCGAACACTGAAGCTTTCTTT
13,TRBJ2-7,-,once,TRBV7-6,CASSLVDSGEQYF,TGTGCCAGCAGCTTAGTAGACTCGGGTGAGCAGTACTTC
15,TRBJ1-1,-,-,TRBV7-7,CASSPAPGGYTEAFF,TGTGCTAGCAGCCCAGCACCCGGGGGCTACACTGAAGCTTTCTTT
15,TRBJ2-5,-,-,TRBV5-8,CASSDYRDLQETQYF,TGTGCCAGCAGCGATTACAGGGATCTCCAAGAGACCCAGTACTTC
12,TRBJ1-1,-,few,TRBV7-9,CASENWNTEAFF,TGTGCCAGCGAGAACTGGAACACTGAAGCTTTCTTT
12,TRBJ2-7,-,-,TRBV11-3,CASSGLSYEQYF,TGTGCCAGCAGCGGGCTCTCCTACGAGCAGTACTTC
15,TRBJ2-1,TRBD2,-,TRBV7-9,CASSLLLAGEFEQFF,TGTGCCAGCAGCTTACTGCTAGCGGGAGAGTTTGAGCAGTTCTTC
13,TRBJ2-1,TRBD2,-,TRBV7-3,CASGTSVYNEQFF,TGTGCCAGCGGGACTAGCGTTTACAATGAGCAGTTCTTC
15,TRBJ2-7,-,-,TRBV19,CASRDRRTASYEQYF,TGTGCCAGTCGAGATCGCCGGACAGCTTCCTACGAGCAGTACTTC
13,TRBJ2-7,-,-,TRBV21-1,CASDRAGKYEQYF,TGTGCCAGCGACAGGGCAGGAAAGTACGAGCAGTACTTC
16,TRBJ1-2,TRBD1,-,TRBV6-1,CASSEPTGGFNYGYTF,TGTGCCAGCAGTGAACCGACAGGGGGCTTTAACTATGGCTACACCTTC
15,TRBJ2-5,-,-,TRBV5-5,CASSLVWDDQETQYF,TGTGCCAGCAGCTTGGTTTGGGATGACCAAGAGACCCAGTACTTC
12,TRBJ2-5,-,-,TRBV7-9,CASRAVQETQYF,TGTGCCAGCAGGGCCGTTCAAGAGACCCAGTACTTC
13,TRBJ2-2,-,-,TRBV9,CASSAYDTGELFF,TGTGCCAGCAGCGCCTACGACACCGGGGAGCTGTTTTTT
12,TRBJ1-2,-,-,TRBV10-3,CASTGEFYGYTF,TGTGCATCGACCGGGGAATTCTATGGCTACACCTTC
18,TRBJ2-5,TRBD1,-,TRBV5-4,CASSLVRGLGSYQETQYF,TGTGCCAGCAGCTTGGTTAGGGGGCTGGGATCGTACCAAGAGACCCAGTACTTC
14,TRBJ1-5,-,-,TRBV6-5,CASSPKGGNQPQHF,TGTGCCAGCAGCCCTAAGGGAGGGAATCAGCCCCAGCATTTT
16,TRBJ2-1,-,-,TRBV19,CASSIETPGTYNEQFF,TGTGCCAGTAGTATAGAAACCCCCGGCACCTACAATGAGCAGTTCTTC
15,TRBJ2-3,TRBD1,-,TRBV27,CASRKGTVSTDTQYF,TGTGCCAGCAGGAAGGGGACAGTTAGCACAGATACGCAGTATTTT
12,TRBJ2-5,-,-,TRBV7-9,CASSGSQETQYF,TGTGCCAGCAGCGGCAGTCAAGAGACCCAGTACTTC
13,TRBJ1-2,TRBD1,-,TRBV9,CASTLGGGYGYTF,TGTGCCAGCACCCTAGGGGGCGGCTATGGCTACACCTTC
15,TRBJ1-1,-,-,TRBV6-5,CASEGSVGGDTEAFF,TGTGCCAGCGAAGGGTCGGTAGGAGGAGACACTGAAGCTTTCTTT